The next 26 T cell receptor beta chains were all read from a single sample in a study of naive CD8 T cells in extremely preterm neonates. Study findings and constraints: Compared with older groups, preterm CDR3s were shorter, with fewer N additions and less trimming.

The repertoire was sequenced with immunoSEQ multiplex PCR; TCRdb's copy has only in-frame clones and lacks some. The table lists tens of thousands of clones, around 89% of them singletons. For these receptors, no antigen is known. Samples were taken at extremely preterm deliveries at 23-27 weeks of gestation. Sequencing was carried out using naive CD8+ T cells from cord blood. The receptor source for this set is a boy who was born preterm.

The gene calls are TRBV6-5 and TRBJ2-3; tentatively, D is TRBD1 (6 bases). CDR1 and CDR2 from the germline V gene are MNHEY and SVGAGI. The CDR3 contains 14 residues. Trimming removed 0 bases from V and 4 bases from J, with 8 bases in between. The chain's CDR3 is CASSYSYRADTQYF. The CDR3 bases are TGTGCCAGCAGTTACTCCTACAGGGCAGATACGCAGTATTTT.

This sequence joins TRBV6-5 and TRBJ1-2, with a weak D call TRBD1 (5 bases). Between the trimmed V and J ends, which lost 2 bases and 2 bases, there was a span of 9 bases. Germline V lookup: CDR1 MNHEY, CDR2 SVGAGI. The CDR3 runs 14 residues. CDR3 coding DNA: TGTGCCAGCAGTTACCACGGACAAAACTATGGCTACACCTTC. Protein sequence: CASSYHGQNYGYTF.

The chain has TRBV2 and TRBJ2-1; D is uncertain. The CDR3 is made up of 9 amino acids. The V and J ends lost 6 bases and 9 bases respectively, with 3 bases between them. Germline V gene lookup returns CDR1 SNHLY and CDR2 FYNNEI. The CDR3, as DNA: TGTGCCAGCAGGGGTGAGCAGTTCTTC. This translates into CASRGEQFF.

V and J are TRBV12-5 and TRBJ2-2; D uncertain. Germline CDR1 reads LGHNT; CDR2 reads FRNRAP. Trimming took 0 bases from V and 1 from J, leaving 0 bases between them. The CDR3 has 13 amino acids. The CDR3 bases are TGTGCTAGTGGTTTGGTGAACACCGGGGAGCTGTTTTTT. Protein: CASGLVNTGELFF.

This clone was counted a single time. The chain employs TRBV6-6 and TRBJ1-2; weak D call: TRBD1 (5 bases). The length of the CDR3 is 13 residues. Trimming took 5 bases from V and 2 from J, leaving 9 bases between them. CDR1 and CDR2 from the germline V gene are MNHNY and SVGAGI (reference sequence). The CDR3 sequence: CASSIRDNYGYTF. The CDR3 nucleotides are TGTGCCAGCAGTATCCGGGACAACTATGGCTACACCTTC.

The chain combines TRBV27 with TRBJ1-1; TRBD1 is a possible D gene (5 bases). Germline-derived CDR1 and CDR2 are MNHEY and SMNVEV (reference sequence). The CDR3 extends over 16 amino acids. Trimming took off 0 bases at V and 1 base at J, with 12 bases between the two ends. CDR3 sequence: CASSLSHARGNTEAFF. In nucleotides, the CDR3 is TGTGCCAGCAGTTTATCGCATGCGAGGGGGAACACTGAAGCTTTCTTT.

V usage is TRBV5-1 and J usage is TRBJ2-5, with TRBD1 as a possible D gene (6 bases). The DNA end lines up better with TRBJ2-7; the J call may be wrong. The CDR3 has 12 residues. The germline gives CDR1 SGHRS, CDR2 YFSETQ. The CDR3 reads CASSFTGYEQYF. The CDR3 nucleotides read TGCGCCAGCAGCTTTACAGGGTACGAGCAGTACTTC.

The chain couples TRBV27 to TRBJ2-3; TRBD2 matches 8 bases. Germline values: CDR1 MNHEY, CDR2 SMNVEV (reference sequence). This CDR3 has 13 amino acids. Germline trimming cut 11 bases from V and 1 base from J; bases unmatched to any gene: 5. In DNA form, the CDR3 reads TGTGCCTCCGGGGGGGCCGGCACAGATACGCAGTATTTT. It specifies CASGGAGTDTQYF.

The chain uses TRBV2 and TRBJ1-2, with 11 bases identical to TRBD1. CDR1 SNHLY and CDR2 FYNNEI come from the germline V gene. This CDR3 spans 15 amino acids. V shed 6 bases and J 4 bases; nucleotides not matched to a gene: 7. The CDR3 nucleotides read TGTGCCAGCAGGGACGGGACAGGGGGGTTCTATGGCTACACCTTC. Its protein product is CASRDGTGGFYGYTF.

The rearrangement joins TRBV9 to TRBJ2-3, with 15 bases lining up with TRBD2. Germline V gene sequence: CDR1 SGDLS, CDR2 YYNGEE. V was pared by 3 bases and J by 1 base, with 6 bases of the junction left unmatched. CDR3 size: 18 residues. The DNA of the CDR3 is TGTGCCAGCAGCGGAGGACTAGCGGGGGGGCCGGGCACAGATACGCAGTATTTT. Its translation: CASSGGLAGGPGTDTQYF.

This chain uses TRBV7-9 with TRBJ1-1; TRBD1 agrees at 7 bases. V lost 2 bases to trimming and J lost 6 bases; unmatched junction nucleotides: 0. The CDR3 runs to 12 residues. Per germline, CDR1 SEHNR and CDR2 FQNEAQ (reference sequence). The CDR3 bases are TGTGCCAGCAGCTTACAGGGGGCTGAAGCTTTCTTT. Translated, it gives CASSLQGAEAFF.

This chain joins TRBV29-1 and TRBJ1-4; D is perhaps TRBD1 (5 bases). V was cut by 0 bases and J by 0 bases, with 5 bases left in between. Per the germline V gene, CDR1 is SQVTM and CDR2 is ANQGSEA. The CDR3 length is 14 residues. The CDR3 coding sequence is TGCAGCGTTGAAGACAGGGCAACTAATGAAAAACTGTTTTTT. This codes for CSVEDRATNEKLFF.

V gene TRBV10-3 combines with J gene TRBJ2-7; 7 bases map to TRBD1. V trimming: 3 bases; J trimming: 0 bases; junction bases outside the gene matches: 2. Germline CDR1 is ENHRY and CDR2 is SYGVKD. This CDR3 comprises 14 residues. CDR3 region: CAISDRGSSYEQYF. For the CDR3, the DNA is TGTGCCATCAGTGACAGGGGGAGCTCCTACGAGCAGTACTTC.

The chain has TRBV4-1 and TRBJ1-5, with unresolved D. The ends were cut back, 0 bases at V and 3 bases at J, with 0 bases in the middle. In germline, CDR1 is MGHRA, CDR2 YSYEKL. There are 12 residues in the CDR3. The CDR3 nucleotides are TGCGCCAGCAGCCAAGACAATCAGCCCCAGCATTTT. This gives the protein CASSQDNQPQHF.

In its sample, this clone was seen a few times. This sequence joins TRBV29-1 and TRBJ1-1, with a weak D call TRBD1 (6 bases). CDR1 and CDR2 (germline): SQVTM, ANQGSEA. V shed 6 bases and J shed 8 bases, with 10 bases lying between them. CDR3 length: 10 amino acids. DNA of the CDR3: TGCAGCGTGTCCGGGACAGAAGCTTTCTTT. Translation: CSVSGTEAFF.

The gene calls are TRBV4-1 and TRBJ2-7; TRBD1 matches 9 bases. CDR1 and CDR2 (germline): MGHRA, YSYEKL. CDR3 length: 13 residues. V was pared by 1 base and J by 5 bases, with 0 bases of the junction left unmatched. CDR3 DNA: TGCGCCAGCAGCCAAGGACAGGGGGACGAGCAGTACTTC. Encoded protein: CASSQGQGDEQYF.

Details on this clone: Other DNA sequences within the sample encode an identical CDR3. This chain uses TRBV9 with TRBJ2-7; D ambiguous. CDR1 and CDR2 (germline): SGDLS, YYNGEE. This CDR3 is 13 amino acids long. Between the trimmed V and J ends, which lost 0 bases and 2 bases, there was a span of 6 bases. In nucleotides, the CDR3 is TGTGCCAGCAGCGTAGGACTTGCCTACGAGCAGTACTTC. Protein sequence: CASSVGLAYEQYF.

CDR3 loop: CASSPRGQGYEQYF. DNA of the CDR3: TGTGCCAGCAGTCCACGTGGACAGGGCTACGAGCAGTACTTC. The chain has TRBV27 and TRBJ2-7; TRBD1 matches 8 bases. V lost 5 bases and J lost 3; bases outside the gene matches: 6. Per the germline V gene, CDR1 is MNHEY and CDR2 is SMNVEV (reference sequence). The CDR3 is 14 residues long.

The rearrangement uses TRBV4-1 and TRBJ2-1, with 8 bases matching TRBD1. In germline, CDR1 is MGHRA, CDR2 YSYEKL. The CDR3 spans 15 residues. V lost 0 bases to trimming and J lost 3 bases; unmatched junction nucleotides: 1. DNA for the CDR3: TGCGCCAGCAGCCAAGATGGGACAGGCTACAATGAGCAGTTCTTC. The encoded protein is CASSQDGTGYNEQFF.

The rearrangement links TRBV4-1 to TRBJ2-1; TRBD2 aligns across 12 bases. This CDR3 is built from 16 residues. V lost 4 bases, J lost 0 bases, and 1 base stayed unmatched. Looked up from germline, CDR1 is MGHRA and CDR2 is YSYEKL. CDR3 sequence: CASSPLAGGSYNEQFF. The CDR3 DNA sequence: TGCGCCAGCAGCCCACTAGCGGGGGGCTCCTACAATGAGCAGTTCTTC.

V gene TRBV7-2 combines with J gene TRBJ2-3; TRBD2 aligns across 10 bases. The germline V gene encodes CDR1 SGHTA and CDR2 FQGNSA. J lost 4 bases, V lost 3 bases, and 1 base had no gene match. The CDR3 is 14 residues long. DNA for the CDR3: TGTGCCAGCAGCTTTAGCGGGGGGCCAGATACGCAGTATTTT. It specifies CASSFSGGPDTQYF.

The chain carries TRBV30 and TRBJ2-1; 8 bases fit TRBD2. This CDR3 is built from 15 residues. The junction had 1 base not matched to a gene; V was cut back by 0 bases and J by 0 bases. Germline CDR1 is GTSNPN and CDR2 is SVGIG (reference sequence). CDR3 sequence: CAWSVGTSSYNEQFF. The CDR3 DNA reads TGTGCCTGGAGTGTAGGGACTAGCTCCTACAATGAGCAGTTCTTC.

The chain combines TRBV6-1 with TRBJ2-7; D not resolved. CDR3 length: 13 amino acids. CDR1 and CDR2 from the germline V gene are MNHNS and SASEGT. V dropped 3 bases and J dropped 5 bases, with 11 bases sitting between them. The CDR3 DNA sequence: TGTGCCAGCAGTGAGGGCAGGAACGACGAGCAGTACTTC. Residues: CASSEGRNDEQYF.

The V and J genes are TRBV14 and TRBJ2-5; D is unclear. CDR1 SGHDN and CDR2 FVKESK come from the germline V gene. The V end was cut by 3 bases, the J end by 1 base, with 12 bases between. This CDR3 spans 15 amino acids. In nucleotides, the CDR3 is TGTGCCAGCAGCCACGGTTTCCAGTCCCAAGAGACCCAGTACTTC. Protein sequence: CASSHGFQSQETQYF.

CDR3 in DNA: TGCGCCAGCAGCTTGGCCGAGGGGAGGACCCAGTACTTC. Its protein product is CASSLAEGRTQYF. The V call is TRBV5-1, the J call TRBJ2-5; tentatively, D is TRBD1 or TRBD2 (5 bases each). Germline CDR1 is SGHRS and CDR2 is YFSETQ. The CDR3 spans 13 residues. The germline V and J ends were trimmed by 0 bases and 7 bases, with 10 bases remaining between them.

This clone was observed a few times. The rearrangement joins TRBV11-2 to TRBJ1-2; 7 bases line up with TRBD1. The CDR3 spans 13 residues. J gave up 4 bases and V 1 base, and 0 bases lay outside the gene matches. The germline CDR1 and CDR2 sequences are SGHAT and FQNNGV. CDR3 nucleotide sequence: TGTGCCAGCAGCTTAGCAGGGGGCTATGGCTACACCTTC. Encoded protein: CASSLAGGYGYTF.